A single sample gave rise to the 9 T cell receptor beta chains below, sequenced in a study of identical twins. One entry per CDR3 protein, called by TCRdb with MiXCR from the 5' RACE reads. The table has about 890,000 distinct CDR3 sequences, about 12% seen once. These same data were also listed under a study on yellow fever vaccine responses in identical twins.

Sequences were obtained from PBMCs. Receptor source: a woman under 30 in good health.

This clonotype turned up a few times. CDR3 sequence: CASSQANTVAKNIQYF. DNA for the CDR3: TGCGCCAGCAGCCAAGCCAACACGGTAGCCAAAAACATTCAGTACTTC. This chain connects TRBV4-1 to TRBJ2-4; D unclear. The CDR3 has 16 amino acids. V was trimmed by 1 base and J by 0 bases, leaving 10 bases between them. Germline CDR1 and CDR2: MGHRA and YSYEKL.

This clonotype appeared a few times. V and J are TRBV5-1 and TRBJ1-2, with 9 bases that match TRBD1. This CDR3 has 15 residues. V was pared by 2 bases and J by 4 bases, with 6 bases of the junction left unmatched. CDR1 is SGHRS and CDR2 is YFSETQ in the germline V gene. The CDR3 DNA reads TGCGCCAGCAGCTTAGACACAGGGGGCTCCTATGGCTACACCTTC. Encoded protein: CASSLDTGGSYGYTF. Supplemented by reference TRBV5-1 and TRBJ1-2, the full variable domain reads KAGVTQTPRYLIKTRGQQVTLSCSPISGHRSVSWYQQTPGQGLQFLFEYFSETQRNKGNFPGRFSGRQFSNSRSEMNVSTLELGDSALYLCASSLDTGGSYGYTFGSGTRLTVV.

This clonotype was counted a few times. The chain uses TRBV6-5 and TRBJ2-5; D is uncertain. The V gene's germline CDR1 is MNHEY and CDR2 SVGAGI. This CDR3 has 14 amino acids. Trimming took 2 bases from V and 1 from J, leaving 8 bases between them. The CDR3: CASSYSLGQETQYF. CDR3 nucleotides: TGTGCCAGCAGTTACAGTCTGGGCCAAGAGACCCAGTACTTC.

Ten or more counts support this clonotype. V is TRBV10-3 and J is TRBJ2-4; D might be TRBD1 (5 bases). V was shortened by 3 bases and J by 4 bases, with 13 bases between the two germline ends. The CDR3 sequence is 15 residues long. Germline values: CDR1 ENHRY, CDR2 SYGVKD. CDR3 coding DNA: TGTGCCATCAGTGATGTAGGGGCAGGGAAAAACATTCAGTACTTC. It specifies CAISDVGAGKNIQYF.

This clonotype was detected a few times. This chain links TRBV29-1 with TRBJ2-3; TRBD2 agrees at 12 bases. Germline V gene lookup returns CDR1 SQVTM and CDR2 ANQGSEA. The junction had 6 bases not matched to a gene; V was cut back by 6 bases and J by 2 bases. The CDR3 consists of 15 residues. The CDR3 region has the DNA TGCAGCGTGGAGGGACTAGCGGGCAACACAGATACGCAGTATTTT. Its protein product is CSVEGLAGNTDTQYF.

The chain combines TRBV6-2 or TRBV6-3 with TRBJ2-1; 12 bases map to TRBD2. J gave up 0 bases and V 2 bases, and 11 bases lay outside the gene matches. Germline CDR1 MNHEY, CDR2 SVGEGT. The CDR3 extends over 20 amino acids. The CDR3 sequence is CASSYLAGGPTPSSYNEQFF. The CDR3 region has the DNA TGTGCCAGCAGTTACCTAGCGGGAGGGCCGACTCCTTCCTCCTACAATGAGCAGTTCTTC.

There are many counts of this clonotype. The chain joins TRBV20-1 to TRBJ2-4; the D gene is possibly TRBD1 (5 bases). The CDR3 extends over 12 amino acids. The germline V gene encodes CDR1 DFQATT and CDR2 SNEGSKA (reference sequence). The V end was cut by 5 bases, the J end by 4 bases, with 9 bases between. The CDR3 sequence: CSAGQPKNIQYF. Here the CDR3 DNA reads TGCAGTGCTGGACAACCAAAAAACATTCAGTACTTC.

The CDR3 DNA reads as TGCAGTGCTAGAGATCGCACGGGGAGAGGGGATACGCAGTATTTT. It specifies CSARDRTGRGDTQYF. The rearrangement joins TRBV20-1 to TRBJ2-3, with a tentative D call TRBD2 (5 bases). Germline values: CDR1 DFQATT, CDR2 SNEGSKA (reference sequence). Trimming removed 0 bases at V and 6 bases at J, with 16 bases between. The CDR3 is 15 amino acids.

This clonotype was observed many times. This chain connects TRBV20-1 to TRBJ2-5; D is unresolved. Trimming stripped 3 bases from V and 2 bases from J, with 7 bases between. Germline lookup yields CDR1 DFQATT and CDR2 SNEGSKA (reference sequence). The CDR3 totals 12 residues. The CDR3 DNA reads TGCAGTGCTAGTAGCCCACAAGAGACCCAGTACTTC. As protein: CSASSPQETQYF.